A single sample is the source of the 22 T cell receptor beta chains below, sequenced in a study of cytotoxic CD8 clonotypes in ibrutinib-treated CLL (dated by TCRdb to 2020 to 2023). The intended sense of this specimen's time point label: around 25 months on ibrutinib. Receptor libraries were prepared by the immunoSEQ multiplex PCR assay. TCRdb stores this immuneACCESS table with in-frame sequences only. Part of the clones is absent; in the studies checked, under half of the shortfall reflects unresolved V genes, and no reason is known for the rest. The sample records roughly 250,000 clones, less than 75% of which are singletons. 15% of the sample rests with the top ten. The specimen comprised PBMCs, sampled after 24 months of ibrutinib treatment. The receptors were sampled from a human donor with chronic lymphocytic leukemia.

This clone was recorded a few times. This chain joins TRBV9 and TRBJ2-5; possible D gene TRBD2, 5 bases. The CDR3 loop spans 14 amino acids. Trimming took off 1 base at V and 1 base at J, with 8 bases between the two ends. The germline V gene has CDR1 SGDLS and CDR2 YYNGEE. The CDR3, as DNA: TGTGCCAGCAGCGTAAGAGCGGTCCAAGAGACCCAGTACTTC. Encoded protein: CASSVRAVQETQYF.

This rearrangement joins TRBV28 to TRBJ1-2; 8 bases agree with TRBD1. Germline V gene data show CDR1 as MDHEN and CDR2 as SYDVKM. The length of the CDR3 is 14 residues. V shed 6 bases, J shed 8 bases, and the junction held 11 bases outside the gene matches. As DNA, the CDR3 is TGTGCCAGCAGCTTAACGACAGGGGCCAGGGGCTACACCTTC. Encoded protein: CASSLTTGARGYTF.

This sequence joins TRBV7-2 and TRBJ2-4, with D unresolved. The CDR3 totals 16 residues. In germline, CDR1 is SGHTA, CDR2 FQGNSA. The V end was cut by 1 base, the J end by 1 base, with 11 bases between. The CDR3 region is CASSLEGFVAKNIQYF. The CDR3 nucleotides read TGTGCCAGCAGCTTAGAAGGGTTCGTTGCCAAAAACATTCAGTACTTC.

V is TRBV12-2 and J is TRBJ2-7. TRBV12-2 is reported as a pseudogene. CDR3 size: 15 residues. This CDR3 is CASRLADQHSYEQYF. As DNA, the CDR3 is TGTGCAAGTCGCCTCGCTGACCAGCACTCCTACGAGCAGTACTTC.

The chain couples TRBV25-1 to TRBJ2-1; 8 nucleotides match TRBD1. The CDR3 spans 15 residues. The ends lost 5 bases at V and 6 bases at J; junction bases unmatched: 9. Germline lookup yields CDR1 MGHDK and CDR2 SYGVNS. For the CDR3, the DNA is TGTGCCAGCAGTCCTCCCAGGGGGCGCTCCAATGAGCAGTTCTTC. Translating gives CASSPPRGRSNEQFF.

This clone was detected a few times. The rearrangement links TRBV2 to TRBJ2-1; D is ambiguous. Germline-derived CDR1 and CDR2 are SNHLY and FYNNEI. V was clipped by 9 bases and J by 2 bases, with 8 bases between them. This CDR3 contains 12 residues. The chain's CDR3 is CASSRPYNEQFF. The CDR3 nucleotides are TGTGCCAGTTCGAGGCCCTACAATGAGCAGTTCTTC.

The chain employs TRBV9 and TRBJ2-3, with TRBD2 identical over 9 bases. The germline gives CDR1 SGDLS, CDR2 YYNGEE. Trimming at V came to 2 bases and at J to 0 bases, leaving 4 bases not matched to a gene. CDR3 size: 16 residues. CDR3 sequence (DNA): TGTGCCAGCAGCGTTTTCACTAGCGGGAGCACAGATACGCAGTATTTT. This gives the protein CASSVFTSGSTDTQYF.

The chain recombines TRBV25-1 with TRBJ2-5; D call uncertain. Between the trimmed V and J ends, which lost 4 bases and 1 base, there was a span of 10 bases. CDR3 length equals 14 residues. CDR1 and CDR2 (germline): MGHDK, SYGVNS. CDR3 region: CASSVGRPQETQYF. The CDR3 region has the DNA TGTGCCAGCAGTGTGGGCAGGCCCCAAGAGACCCAGTACTTC.

The V and J genes are TRBV27 and TRBJ2-7, with D possibly TRBD2 on 6 matching bases. CDR1 MNHEY and CDR2 SMNVEV come from the germline V gene (reference sequence). V was pared by 2 bases and J by 2 bases, with 13 bases between. The CDR3 runs 15 residues. In nucleotides, the CDR3 is TGTGCCAGCAGTTTAGGTACGGGACTCACCTACGAGCAGTACTTC. Protein product: CASSLGTGLTYEQYF.

This clone showed up just once. The V call is TRBV28, the J call TRBJ2-3; 8 nucleotides align to TRBD2. Germline V gives CDR1 MDHEN, CDR2 SYDVKM. The CDR3 loop spans 17 amino acids. J gave up 0 bases and V 3 bases, and 8 bases lay outside the gene matches. CDR3 nucleotide sequence: TGTGCCAGCAGTTTGGGTCTTACTAGCGGAAGCACAGATACGCAGTATTTT. It is translated as CASSLGLTSGSTDTQYF.

The table lists this clone with a count of one. This sequence joins TRBV28 and TRBJ2-1; D uncertain. Germline values: CDR1 MDHEN, CDR2 SYDVKM. Deletions cut 4 bases from V and 8 bases from J, with 24 bases between. The CDR3 has 17 amino acids. As DNA, the CDR3 is TGTGCCAGCAGTTCGCAAAACAACCGGATGGGTGGGGATGAGCAGTTCTTC. Translated, it gives CASSSQNNRMGGDEQFF.

The chain links TRBV28 to TRBJ1-4; no reliable D call. The CDR3 is 13 amino acids. Germline CDR1 MDHEN, CDR2 SYDVKM. Trimming removed 11 bases from V and 7 bases from J, with 17 bases in between. The CDR3 nucleotides are TGTGCCTTACAAGTCGTCCCCGGTGAAAAACTGTTTTTT. Amino acid sequence: CALQVVPGEKLFF.

This rearrangement joins TRBV7-2 to TRBJ2-7, with D hard to call. Per germline, CDR1 SGHTA and CDR2 FQGNSA. The V end was cut by 3 bases, the J end by 2 bases, with 8 bases between. The CDR3 loop spans 13 amino acids. The CDR3 region is CASSLVGTYEQYF. The CDR3 bases are TGTGCCAGCAGCTTGGTAGGGACCTACGAGCAGTACTTC.

This clone was picked up a small number of times. The chain couples TRBV25-1 to TRBJ2-1, with D possibly TRBD2 on 6 matching bases. V lost 4 bases, J lost 3 bases, and 13 bases lay in between. This CDR3 has 15 residues. The germline V gene has CDR1 MGHDK and CDR2 SYGVNS. The CDR3 nucleotides are TGTGCCAGCAGTGCACTAGCTTCCTACTACAATGAGCAGTTCTTC. Translated, it gives CASSALASYYNEQFF.

The chain carries TRBV19 and TRBJ1-1; 12 positions agree with TRBD1. The CDR3 length is 14 residues. Germline loops: CDR1 LNHDA, CDR2 SQIVND (reference sequence). Trimming took 8 bases from V and 7 from J; bases not matched to a gene: 8. The CDR3 DNA reads TGTGCCAGTGTACCGGGACAGGGGGCGGATGAAGCTTTCTTT. As protein: CASVPGQGADEAFF. The variable domain in full, completed from reference TRBV19 and TRBJ1-1, reads DGGITQSPKYLFRKEGQNVTLSCEQNLNHDAMYWYRQDPGQGLRLIYYSQIVNDFQKGDIAEGYSVSREKKESFPLTVTSAQKNPTAFYLCASVPGQGADEAFFGQGTRLTVV.

The chain couples TRBV28 to TRBJ1-5; 11 bases line up with TRBD1. The CDR3 length is 17 residues. Trimming at V came to 3 bases and at J to 5 bases, leaving 9 bases not matched to a gene. Germline lookup yields CDR1 MDHEN and CDR2 SYDVKM. CDR3 loop: CASSFLNAGQGDQPQHF. In DNA, the CDR3 is TGTGCCAGCAGTTTTTTAAACGCGGGACAGGGGGATCAGCCCCAGCATTTT.

The chain employs TRBV6-6 and TRBJ2-1; D ambiguous. The CDR3 extends over 10 amino acids. CDR1 is MNHNY, CDR2 SVGAGI, per germline (reference sequence). V gave up 2 bases and J gave up 12 bases, with 5 bases separating them. CDR3 loop: CASSYGWQFF. CDR3 nucleotide sequence: TGTGCCAGCAGTTACGGGTGGCAGTTCTTC.

The chain couples TRBV9 to TRBJ2-2, with D tentatively TRBD1 (6 bases). CDR1 is SGDLS and CDR2 is YYNGEE in the germline V gene. CDR3 size: 16 residues. V shed 0 bases and J shed 0 bases, with 9 bases lying between them. CDR3 protein: CASSVVGGTNTGELFF. DNA for the CDR3: TGTGCCAGCAGCGTAGTTGGGGGCACGAACACCGGGGAGCTGTTTTTT.

The V gene is TRBV5-1, the J gene TRBJ2-7, with unresolved D. CDR1 is SGHRS, CDR2 YFSETQ, per germline. The CDR3 extends over 15 amino acids. Trimming removed 2 bases from V and 0 bases from J, with 12 bases in between. In DNA, the CDR3 is TGCGCCAGCAGCTTTAGCCAGATGAGCTCCTACGAGCAGTACTTC. Residues: CASSFSQMSSYEQYF.

V is TRBV18 and J is TRBJ1-2; 12 bases map to TRBD1. The CDR3 is 18 residues long. Germline V gene data show CDR1 as KGHSH and CDR2 as LQKENI. The trim removed 3 bases at V and 4 bases at J, leaving 12 bases unmatched. CDR3 amino acids: CASSPPNARDRGPYGYTF. In DNA, the CDR3 is TGTGCCAGCTCACCTCCAAATGCGCGGGACAGGGGGCCCTATGGCTACACCTTC.

This chain uses TRBV7-2 with TRBJ2-3; tentative D call: TRBD2 (6 bases). Germline CDR1 is SGHTA and CDR2 is FQGNSA. Trimming left V 3 bases short and J 4 bases short, with 20 bases between. This CDR3 spans 17 amino acids. CDR3 sequence reads: CASSFWGLGVGADTQYF. In DNA form, the CDR3 reads TGTGCCAGCAGCTTCTGGGGACTCGGGGTGGGAGCAGATACGCAGTATTTT.

The rearrangement links TRBV9 to TRBJ2-7, with 7 bases that match TRBD2. V shed 4 bases and J 3 bases; nucleotides not matched to a gene: 7. Germline V lookup: CDR1 SGDLS, CDR2 YYNGEE. CDR3 length: 14 amino acids. The CDR3 DNA is TGTGCCAGCAGCACGGGACCGGGGGGCTACGAGCAGTACTTC. Residues: CASSTGPGGYEQYF.